This T cell receptor (beta chain) was obtained from a study of cytomegalovirus exposure and HLA in healthy donors. The study's findings and limits: Presence/absence analysis assumed near-uniform sequencing depth across donors.

The PCR was carried out with 60 Vbeta primers and 13 Jbeta primers. The data were produced by immunoSEQ multiplex PCR, yet TCRdb's version contains in-frame clones alone and is incomplete. The data hold over 90,000 clones, with around 82% observed a single time. V lost 6 bases, J lost 7 bases, and 6 bases stayed unmatched. CDR1 is LNHDA, CDR2 SQIVND, per germline (reference sequence). The CDR3 covers 14 residues. As for this clone: Antigen: not known.

The origin of this receptor is a woman aged 18-30 years in good health and CMV-seropositive. What was sequenced was PBMCs. The chain carries TRBV19 and TRBJ2-1, with 10 bases aligning to TRBD2. The CDR3 loop reads CASRTSGSRNEQFF. DNA for the CDR3: TGTGCCAGTAGGACTAGCGGGTCAAGAAATGAGCAGTTCTTC.